The 6 T cell receptor beta chains in this list originate from one sample, sequenced in a study of cytomegalovirus exposure and HLA in healthy donors. Generated by immunoSEQ multiplex PCR, the TCRdb table keeps only in-frame clones and is missing some. This sample has some 130,000 clones; about 80% occur once, and the top ten carry approximately 30%. Sequenced: PBMCs. The receptors stem from a man younger than 45 in good health and CMV-seropositive.

The chain has TRBV7-2 and TRBJ2-3, with TRBD1 matching over 7 bases. V shed 1 base and J 1 base; nucleotides not matched to a gene: 2. The V gene's germline CDR1 is SGHTA and CDR2 FQGNSA. The CDR3 consists of 15 residues. CDR3 sequence (DNA): TGTGCCAGCAGCTTAGATACAGGGGGCACAGATACGCAGTATTTT. It codes for CASSLDTGGTDTQYF.

The table lists this clone with a count of one. The V and J genes are TRBV6-6 and TRBJ1-5, with D hard to call. Germline lookup yields CDR1 MNHNY and CDR2 SVGAGI (reference sequence). Trimming removed 6 bases at V and 9 bases at J, with 15 bases between. The CDR3 has 13 residues. CDR3 sequence reads: CASRQTPDGPQHF. For the CDR3, the DNA is TGTGCCAGCAGACAGACACCGGATGGGCCCCAGCATTTT.

In the case of this clone: Other DNA sequences within the sample encode an identical CDR3. V usage is TRBV6-6 and J usage is TRBJ1-1; D is undetermined. The CDR3 spans 12 residues. With 2 bases removed from V and 5 bases from J, the gap between germline ends came to 6 bases. Germline CDR1 and CDR2: MNHNY and SVGAGI (reference sequence). CDR3 loop: CASSYGGTEAFF. The CDR3 DNA sequence: TGTGCCAGCAGTTACGGCGGGACTGAAGCTTTCTTT.

The chain employs TRBV19 and TRBJ1-1; a possible D gene is TRBD1 (5 bases). V gave up 9 bases and J gave up 7 bases, with 12 bases separating them. Germline V gene data show CDR1 as LNHDA and CDR2 as SQIVND (reference sequence). The CDR3 is 11 residues long. CDR3 sequence reads: CASTGQNEAFF. The CDR3 DNA is TGTGCCAGCACAGGACAAAATGAAGCTTTCTTT.

V and J are TRBV9 and TRBJ2-5; D gene unclear. Germline V lookup: CDR1 SGDLS, CDR2 YYNGEE. The V and J ends lost 0 bases and 2 bases respectively, with 11 bases between them. CDR3 length: 15 residues. The CDR3 here is CASSVGRLQQETQYF. The CDR3 coding sequence is TGTGCCAGCAGCGTAGGAAGACTCCAACAAGAGACCCAGTACTTC. Variable domain in full (rest from reference TRBV9 and TRBJ2-5): DSGVTQTPKHLITATGQRVTLRCSPRSGDLSVYWYQQSLDQGLQFLIQYYNGEERAKGNILERFSAQQFPDLHSELNLSSLELGDSALYFCASSVGRLQQETQYFGPGTRLLVL.

J is TRBJ1-3 and V is TRBV29-1; 8 bases are a match to TRBD1. V dropped 3 bases and J dropped 1; count of bases not matched to a gene: 11. The CDR3 has 17 amino acids. The germline V gene encodes CDR1 SQVTM and CDR2 ANQGSEA. The chain's CDR3 is CSVEVGGQDDSGNTIYF. CDR3 bases: TGCAGCGTTGAGGTAGGGGGACAGGACGATTCTGGAAACACCATATATTTT.